Each of the 5 T cell receptor beta chains below was sequenced from the same sample in a study of blood T cell repertoires in COVID-19. The method was immunoSEQ multiplex PCR; TCRdb's version includes in-frame clones alone and lacks a portion of them. The table has about 130,000 clones, around 87% seen once. Sequences were obtained from peripheral blood. These receptors all come from a woman in her sixties or seventies with acute or convalescent COVID-19.

The chain employs TRBV5-4 and TRBJ1-3; D is unclear. CDR3 size: 14 residues. Trimming took off 5 bases at V and 1 base at J, with 10 bases between the two ends. CDR1 and CDR2 (germline): SGHNT, YYREEE (reference sequence). This chain's CDR3 is CASRSGTSGNTIYF. The CDR3 region has the DNA TGTGCCAGCAGATCTGGCACATCTGGAAACACCATATATTTT.

The chain recombines TRBV29-1 with TRBJ2-7; 12 positions match TRBD2. Per germline, CDR1 SQVTM and CDR2 ANQGSEA. J lost 0 bases, V lost 7 bases, and 1 base had no gene match. This CDR3 has 13 residues. CDR3: CSATSGGSYEQYV. The CDR3 nucleotides are TGCAGCGCGACTAGCGGGGGCTCCTACGAGCAGTACGTC.

The J gene is TRBJ1-1, the V gene TRBV6-4; 10 bases map to TRBD1. J lost 6 bases, V lost 6 bases, and 13 bases had no gene match. Germline CDR1 MRHNA, CDR2 SNTAGT. The CDR3 runs to 16 residues. The CDR3 region is CASSRWDRGGIAEAFF. The DNA for the CDR3 is TGTGCCAGCAGCAGGTGGGACAGGGGTGGGATCGCTGAAGCTTTCTTT.

The J gene is TRBJ2-6, the V gene TRBV28, with D perhaps TRBD1 (6 bases). V was pared by 2 bases and J by 3 bases, with 17 bases between. Germline V lookup: CDR1 MDHEN, CDR2 SYDVKM. The length of the CDR3 is 18 residues. For the CDR3, the DNA is TGTGCCAGCAGTTTAGGGGGTGTAGGGGGACGTGGGGCCAACGTCCTGACTTTC. As protein: CASSLGGVGGRGANVLTF.

This chain joins TRBV7-2 and TRBJ2-1, with 7 nucleotides matching TRBD2. The length of the CDR3 is 16 residues. The junction had 5 bases not matched to a gene; V was cut back by 1 base and J by 2 bases. Looked up from germline, CDR1 is SGHTA and CDR2 is FQGNSA. CDR3 in amino acids: CASSLGGLGAYNEQFF. Written as DNA, the CDR3 is TGTGCCAGCAGCTTAGGCGGACTAGGAGCCTACAATGAGCAGTTCTTC.